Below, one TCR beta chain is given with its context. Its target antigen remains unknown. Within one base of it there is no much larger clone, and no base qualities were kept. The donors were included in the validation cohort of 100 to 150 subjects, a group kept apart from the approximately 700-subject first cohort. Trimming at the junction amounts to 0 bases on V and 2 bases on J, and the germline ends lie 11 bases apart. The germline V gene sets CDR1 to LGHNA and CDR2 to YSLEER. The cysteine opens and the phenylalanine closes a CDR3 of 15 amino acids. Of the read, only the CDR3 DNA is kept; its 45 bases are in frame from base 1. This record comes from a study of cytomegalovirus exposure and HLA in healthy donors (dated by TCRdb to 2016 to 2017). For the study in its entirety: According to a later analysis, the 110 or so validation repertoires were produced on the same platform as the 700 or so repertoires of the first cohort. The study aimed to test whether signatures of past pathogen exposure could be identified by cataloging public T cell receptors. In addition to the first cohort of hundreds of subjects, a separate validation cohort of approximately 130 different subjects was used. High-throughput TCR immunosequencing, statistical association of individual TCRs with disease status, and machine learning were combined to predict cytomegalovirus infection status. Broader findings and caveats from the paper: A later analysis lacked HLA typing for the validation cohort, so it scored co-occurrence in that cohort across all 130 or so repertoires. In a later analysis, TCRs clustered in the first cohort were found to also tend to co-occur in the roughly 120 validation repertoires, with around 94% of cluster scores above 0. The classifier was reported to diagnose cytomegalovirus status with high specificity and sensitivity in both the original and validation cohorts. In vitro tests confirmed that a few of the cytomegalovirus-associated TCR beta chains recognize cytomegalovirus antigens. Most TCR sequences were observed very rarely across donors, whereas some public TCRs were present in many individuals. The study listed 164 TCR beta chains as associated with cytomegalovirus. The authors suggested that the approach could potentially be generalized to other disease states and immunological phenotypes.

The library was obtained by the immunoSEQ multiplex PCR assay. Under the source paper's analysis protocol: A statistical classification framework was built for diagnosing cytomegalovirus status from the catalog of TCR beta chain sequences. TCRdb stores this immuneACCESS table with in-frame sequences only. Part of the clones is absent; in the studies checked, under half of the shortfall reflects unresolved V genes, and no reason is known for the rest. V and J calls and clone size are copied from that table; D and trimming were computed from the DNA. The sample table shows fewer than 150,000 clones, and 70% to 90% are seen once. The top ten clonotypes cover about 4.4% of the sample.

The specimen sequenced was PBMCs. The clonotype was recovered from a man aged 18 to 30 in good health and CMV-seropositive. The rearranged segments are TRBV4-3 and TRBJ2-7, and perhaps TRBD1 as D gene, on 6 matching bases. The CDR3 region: CASSQDRTAPYEQYF. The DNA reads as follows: TGCGCCAGCAGCCAAGATAGGACAGCACCCTACGAGCAGTACTTC.